This T cell receptor beta chain was identified in a study of T cells in Graves' hyperthyroidism and ophthalmopathy. Authors of the study amplified TCR beta CDR3 regions from RNA transcripts. The primer set for the first-round RT-PCR of the TCR CDR3 was HTBI. TCRdb ran MiXCR on the multiplex PCR reads and lists one entry per CDR3 protein. Of approximately 590,000 distinct CDR3 sequences listed, roughly 50% were seen once; the top ten hold 8.2%. This clonotype has more than one count but fewer than ten. The CDR3 is made up of 14 amino acids. V gave up 1 base and J gave up 1 base, with 7 bases separating them. Germline V gene sequence: CDR1 MNHEY, CDR2 SVGEGT.

The TCR originated in a woman between 18 and 29 years old with Graves' hyperthyroidism. J is TRBJ1-1 and V is TRBV6-2 or TRBV6-3; D unresolved. Sequenced material: peripheral blood or thyroid tissue (not recorded which). The CDR3 reads CASSYFRSNTEAFF. In DNA form, the CDR3 reads TGTGCCAGCAGTTACTTTCGATCGAACACTGAAGCTTTCTTT.